The source of this T cell receptor beta chain is a study of T-cell memory formation after mild COVID-19. Findings and caveats of the study: Mainly CM and EM harbored the contracting CD4+ clones; mainly EMRA harbored the CD8+ ones.

Trimming stripped 4 bases from V and 1 base from J, with 17 bases between. CDR3 length: 17 residues. This clonotype has a count of ten or more. Its antigen is currently unknown. MiXCR, applied by TCRdb to the 5' RACE reads, yields one record per CDR3 protein. Seen here are around 25,000 distinct CDR3 sequences, about 8% observed once, and the top ten hold 13% to 15%. Sequencing used PBMCs or a T cell subset sorted from them (not recorded which). This receptor was taken from an adult woman who had mild COVID-19 (a few samples of this study predate the infection). Cell type and time point are not known. This sequence joins TRBV12-3 or TRBV12-4 and TRBJ1-3, with D maybe TRBD1 (5 bases). The CDR3 loop is CASSSGTWLRSGNTIYF. CDR3 DNA sequence: TGTGCCAGCAGTTCCGGGACCTGGCTTCGATCTGGAAACACCATATATTTT.